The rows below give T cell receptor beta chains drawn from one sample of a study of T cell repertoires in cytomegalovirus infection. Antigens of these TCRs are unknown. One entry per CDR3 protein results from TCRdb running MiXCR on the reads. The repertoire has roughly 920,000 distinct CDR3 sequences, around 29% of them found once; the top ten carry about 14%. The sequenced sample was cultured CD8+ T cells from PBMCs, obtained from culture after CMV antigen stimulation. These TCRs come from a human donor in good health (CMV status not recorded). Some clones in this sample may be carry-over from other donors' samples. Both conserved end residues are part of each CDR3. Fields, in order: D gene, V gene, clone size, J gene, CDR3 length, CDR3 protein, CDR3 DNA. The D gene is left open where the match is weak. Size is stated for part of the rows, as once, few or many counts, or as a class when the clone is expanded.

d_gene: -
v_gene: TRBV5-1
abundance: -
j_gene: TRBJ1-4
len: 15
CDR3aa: CASSWTDSTYEKLFF
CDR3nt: TGCGCCAGCAGCTGGACCGACAGCACCTATGAAAAACTGTTTTTT

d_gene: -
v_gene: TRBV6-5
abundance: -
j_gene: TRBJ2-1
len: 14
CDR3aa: CASSYAGLLNEQFF
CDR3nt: TGTGCCAGCAGTTACGCGGGGCTCCTCAATGAGCAGTTCTTC

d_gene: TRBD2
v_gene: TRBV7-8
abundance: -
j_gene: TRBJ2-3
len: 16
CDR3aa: CASSLAGGGRTDTQYF
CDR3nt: TGTGCCAGCAGCTTAGCGGGCGGGGGGCGCACAGATACGCAGTATTTT

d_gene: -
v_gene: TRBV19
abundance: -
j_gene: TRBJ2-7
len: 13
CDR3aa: CASSISGALEQYF
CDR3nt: TGTGCCAGTAGTATCTCGGGGGCCCTCGAGCAGTACTTC

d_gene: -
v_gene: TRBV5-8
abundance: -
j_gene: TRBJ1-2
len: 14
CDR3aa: CASSLEDGYYGYTF
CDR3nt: TGTGCCAGCAGCTTGGAGGACGGTTACTATGGCTACACCTTC

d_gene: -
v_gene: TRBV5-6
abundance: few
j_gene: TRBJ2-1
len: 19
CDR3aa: CASSFEGRRRSSSYNEQFF
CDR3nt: TGTGCCAGCAGCTTTGAGGGGCGGCGGAGGTCGAGCTCCTACAATGAGCAGTTCTTC

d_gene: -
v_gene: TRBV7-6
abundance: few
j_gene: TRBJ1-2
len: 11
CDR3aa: CASSGFDGYTF
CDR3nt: TGTGCCAGCAGTGGCTTCGATGGCTACACCTTC

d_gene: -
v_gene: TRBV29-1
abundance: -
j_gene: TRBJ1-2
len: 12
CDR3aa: CSVEDDKYGYTF
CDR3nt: TGCAGCGTTGAAGATGACAAGTATGGCTACACCTTC

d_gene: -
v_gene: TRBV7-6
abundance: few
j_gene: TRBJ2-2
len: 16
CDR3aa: CASSLLGDSYTGELFF
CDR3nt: TGTGCCAGCAGCTTACTAGGGGATTCTTACACCGGGGAGCTGTTTTTT

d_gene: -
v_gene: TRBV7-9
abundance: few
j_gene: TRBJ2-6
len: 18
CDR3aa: CASSSGDINFGGANVLTF
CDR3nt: TGTGCCAGCAGCTCCGGAGACATTAATTTCGGTGGGGCCAACGTCCTGACTTTC

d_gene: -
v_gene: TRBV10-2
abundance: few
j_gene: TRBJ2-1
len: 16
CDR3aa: CASSEPDKSSYNEQFF
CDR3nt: TGCGCCAGCAGTGAGCCCGACAAGAGCTCCTACAATGAGCAGTTCTTC

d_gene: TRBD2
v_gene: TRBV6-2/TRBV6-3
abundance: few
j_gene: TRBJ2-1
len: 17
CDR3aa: CASSYSKAGGRYNEQFF
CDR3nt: TGTGCCAGCAGTTACTCGAAGGCGGGGGGGCGCTACAATGAGCAGTTCTTC

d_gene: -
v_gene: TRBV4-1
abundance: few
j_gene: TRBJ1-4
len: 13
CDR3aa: CASSQDLSEKLFF
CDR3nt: TGCGCCAGCAGCCAAGATCTGAGTGAAAAACTGTTTTTT

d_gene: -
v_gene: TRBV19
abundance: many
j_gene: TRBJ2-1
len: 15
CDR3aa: CASSIVLQGYNEQFF
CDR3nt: TGTGCCAGTAGTATAGTCCTACAGGGTTACAATGAGCAGTTCTTC

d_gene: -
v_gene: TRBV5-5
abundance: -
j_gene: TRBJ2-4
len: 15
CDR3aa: CASSSSQLAKNIQYF
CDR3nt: TGTGCCAGCAGCTCTTCGCAGCTAGCCAAAAACATTCAGTACTTC

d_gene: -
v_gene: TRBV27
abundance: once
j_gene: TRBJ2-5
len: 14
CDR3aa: CASSWSTAQETQYF
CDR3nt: TGTGCCAGCAGTTGGTCCACCGCCCAAGAGACCCAGTACTTC

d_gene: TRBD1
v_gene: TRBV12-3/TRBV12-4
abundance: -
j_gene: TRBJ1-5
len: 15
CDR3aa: CASSPSGQGVQPQHF
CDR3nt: TGTGCCAGCAGTCCATCGGGACAGGGGGTTCAGCCCCAGCATTTT

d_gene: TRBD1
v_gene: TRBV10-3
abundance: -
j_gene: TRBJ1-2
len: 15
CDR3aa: CAISTTGGPFYGYTF
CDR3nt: TGTGCCATCAGCACGACAGGGGGTCCTTTCTATGGCTACACCTTC

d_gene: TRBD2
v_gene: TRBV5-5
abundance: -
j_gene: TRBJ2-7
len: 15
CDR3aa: CASSLSSGGRYEQYF
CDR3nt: TGTGCCAGCAGCTTATCTAGCGGGGGGAGGTACGAGCAGTACTTC

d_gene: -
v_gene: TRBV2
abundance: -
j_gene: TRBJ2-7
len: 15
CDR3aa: CASSEDWGKSYEQYF
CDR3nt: TGTGCCAGCAGTGAAGACTGGGGCAAATCTTACGAGCAGTACTTC

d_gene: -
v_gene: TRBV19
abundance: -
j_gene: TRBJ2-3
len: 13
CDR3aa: CASSMGSTDTQYF
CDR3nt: TGTGCCAGTAGTATGGGGAGCACAGATACGCAGTATTTT

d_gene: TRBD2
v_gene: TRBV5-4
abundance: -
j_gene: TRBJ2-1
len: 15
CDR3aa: CASSPSTSTYNEQFF
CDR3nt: TGTGCCAGCAGCCCATCGACTAGCACCTACAATGAGCAGTTCTTC

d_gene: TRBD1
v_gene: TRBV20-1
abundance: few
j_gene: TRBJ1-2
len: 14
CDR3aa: CSARTGEAIYGYTF
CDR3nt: TGCAGTGCTAGGACAGGGGAAGCTATCTATGGCTACACCTTC

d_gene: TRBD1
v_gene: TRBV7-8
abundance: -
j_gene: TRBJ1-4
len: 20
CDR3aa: CASSLKYNRQGIGIREKLFF
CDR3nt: TGTGCCAGCAGCCTAAAATACAACAGACAGGGGATCGGGATTAGGGAAAAACTGTTTTTT

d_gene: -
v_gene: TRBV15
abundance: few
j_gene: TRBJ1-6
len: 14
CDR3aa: CATGFGTLDSPLHF
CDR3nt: TGTGCCACCGGGTTCGGGACACTTGATTCACCCCTCCACTTT

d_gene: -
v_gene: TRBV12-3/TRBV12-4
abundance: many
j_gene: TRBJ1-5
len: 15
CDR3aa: CASSLGRYSNQPQHF
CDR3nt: TGTGCCAGCAGTTTAGGACGGTATAGCAATCAGCCCCAGCATTTT

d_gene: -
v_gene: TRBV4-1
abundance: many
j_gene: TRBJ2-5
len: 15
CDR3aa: CASSQERTTLETQYF
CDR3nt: TGCGCCAGCAGCCAAGAAAGGACTACACTAGAGACCCAGTACTTC

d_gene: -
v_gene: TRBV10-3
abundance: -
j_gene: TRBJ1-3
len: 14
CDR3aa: CAIWDPESGNTIYF
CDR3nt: TGTGCCATCTGGGATCCTGAGTCTGGAAACACCATATATTTT

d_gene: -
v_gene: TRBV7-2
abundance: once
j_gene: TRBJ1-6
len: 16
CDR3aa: CASSLVRGVHNSPIHF
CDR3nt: TGTGCCAGCAGCTTAGTCAGGGGCGTCCATAATTCACCCATCCACTTT

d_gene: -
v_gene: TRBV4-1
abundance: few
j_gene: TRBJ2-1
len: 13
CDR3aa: CASSQEDWHEQFF
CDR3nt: TGCGCCAGCAGCCAAGAGGACTGGCACGAGCAGTTCTTC

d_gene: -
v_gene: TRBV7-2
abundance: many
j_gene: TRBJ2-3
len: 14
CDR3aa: CASSNRASTDTQYF
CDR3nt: TGTGCCAGCAGCAACAGGGCCTCCACAGATACGCAGTATTTT

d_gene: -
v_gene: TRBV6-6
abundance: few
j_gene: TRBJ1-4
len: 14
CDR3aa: CASSYGGPGEKLFF
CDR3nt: TGTGCCAGCAGTTACGGGGGCCCCGGTGAAAAACTGTTTTTT

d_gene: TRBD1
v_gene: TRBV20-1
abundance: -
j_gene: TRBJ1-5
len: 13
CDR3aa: CSAQTGGNQPQHF
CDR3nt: TGCAGTGCTCAGACAGGGGGCAATCAGCCCCAGCATTTT

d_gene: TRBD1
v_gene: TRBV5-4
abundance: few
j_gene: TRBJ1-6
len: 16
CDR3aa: CASSLPPDRINSPLHF
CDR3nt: TGTGCCAGCAGCTTACCCCCGGACAGGATAAATTCACCCCTCCACTTT

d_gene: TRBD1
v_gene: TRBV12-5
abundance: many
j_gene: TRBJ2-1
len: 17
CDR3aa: CASGFLPPGQVNNEQFF
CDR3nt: TGTGCTAGTGGTTTCCTCCCCCCGGGACAGGTTAACAATGAGCAGTTCTTC

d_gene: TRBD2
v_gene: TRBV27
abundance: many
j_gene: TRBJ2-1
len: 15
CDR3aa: CASSPDGGSYNEQFF
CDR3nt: TGCGCCAGCAGCCCGGACGGGGGGTCCTACAATGAGCAGTTCTTC

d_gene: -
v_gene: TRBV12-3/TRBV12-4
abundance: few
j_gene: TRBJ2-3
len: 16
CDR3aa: CASSLGGAEPTDTQYF
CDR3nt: TGTGCCAGCAGTTTGGGCGGTGCGGAGCCCACAGATACGCAGTATTTT

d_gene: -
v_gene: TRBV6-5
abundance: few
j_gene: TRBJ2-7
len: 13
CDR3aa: CASSYSGDNEQYF
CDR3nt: TGTGCCAGCAGTTACTCGGGGGACAACGAGCAGTACTTC

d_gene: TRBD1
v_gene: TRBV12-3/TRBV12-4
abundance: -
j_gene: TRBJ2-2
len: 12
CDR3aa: CASSGQAGELFF
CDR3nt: TGTGCCAGCAGTGGACAGGCCGGGGAGCTGTTTTTT

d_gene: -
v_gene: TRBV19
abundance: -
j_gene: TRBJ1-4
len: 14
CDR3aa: CASTTGTVNEKLFF
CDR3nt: TGTGCCAGTACGACCGGGACGGTAAATGAAAAACTGTTTTTT

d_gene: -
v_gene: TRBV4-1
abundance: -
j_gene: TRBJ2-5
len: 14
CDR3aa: CASSPQADEETQYF
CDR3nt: TGCGCCAGCAGCCCCCAGGCGGATGAAGAGACCCAGTACTTC

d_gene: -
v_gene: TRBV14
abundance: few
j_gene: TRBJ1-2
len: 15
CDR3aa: CASSQTGQSHYGYTF
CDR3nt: TGTGCCAGCAGCCAAACAGGACAGAGCCACTATGGCTACACCTTC

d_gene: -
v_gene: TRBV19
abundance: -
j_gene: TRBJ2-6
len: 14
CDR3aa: CASTPGAGANVLTF
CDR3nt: TGTGCCAGTACTCCCGGCGCTGGGGCCAACGTCCTGACTTTC

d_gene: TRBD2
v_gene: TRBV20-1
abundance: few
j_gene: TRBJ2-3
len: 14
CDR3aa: CSARASGPSGGQYF
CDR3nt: TGCAGTGCTAGGGCTAGCGGGCCCTCCGGGGGGCAGTATTTT

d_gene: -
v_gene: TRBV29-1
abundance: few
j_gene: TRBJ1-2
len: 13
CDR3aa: CSVELGAGHGYTF
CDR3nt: TGCAGCGTTGAATTGGGGGCCGGCCATGGCTACACCTTC

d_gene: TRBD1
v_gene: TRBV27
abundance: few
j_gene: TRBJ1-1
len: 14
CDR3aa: CASSPTTGVTEAFF
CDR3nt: TGTGCCAGCAGTCCCACGACAGGGGTCACTGAAGCTTTCTTT

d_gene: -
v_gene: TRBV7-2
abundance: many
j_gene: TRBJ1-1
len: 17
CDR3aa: CASSLGRTESTNTEAFF
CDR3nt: TGTGCCAGCAGCTTAGGCAGGACGGAGAGTACAAACACTGAAGCTTTCTTT

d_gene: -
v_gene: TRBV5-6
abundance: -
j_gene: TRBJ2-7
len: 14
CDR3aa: CASSPVGPDNEQYF
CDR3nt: TGTGCCAGCAGCCCGGTAGGGCCAGACAACGAGCAGTACTTC

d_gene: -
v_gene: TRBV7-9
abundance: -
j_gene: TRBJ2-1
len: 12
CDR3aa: CASRNQPNEQFF
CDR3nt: TGTGCCAGCAGAAATCAGCCCAATGAGCAGTTCTTC

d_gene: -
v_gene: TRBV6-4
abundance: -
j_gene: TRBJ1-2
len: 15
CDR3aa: CASSGSGEGSYSYTF
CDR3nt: TGTGCCAGCAGTGGTTCAGGGGAAGGTTCCTATAGCTACACCTTC

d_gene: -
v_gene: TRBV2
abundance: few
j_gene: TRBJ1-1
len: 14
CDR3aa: CAGPPQGANTEAFF
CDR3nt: TGTGCCGGGCCTCCCCAAGGGGCGAACACTGAAGCTTTCTTT

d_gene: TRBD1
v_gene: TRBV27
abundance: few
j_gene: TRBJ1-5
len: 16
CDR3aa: CASSPQGQGLNQPQHF
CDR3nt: TGTGCCAGCAGTCCCCAGGGACAGGGTCTCAATCAGCCCCAGCATTTT

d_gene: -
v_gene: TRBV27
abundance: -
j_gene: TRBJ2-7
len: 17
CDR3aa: CASSPTDLTSGTYEQYF
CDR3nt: TGTGCCAGCAGTCCTACCGATCTTACCTCCGGGACCTACGAGCAGTACTTC

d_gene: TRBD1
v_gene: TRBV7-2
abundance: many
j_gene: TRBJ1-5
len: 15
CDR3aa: CASSPRGTGHIPQHF
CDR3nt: TGTGCCAGCAGCCCCAGGGGGACAGGTCATATCCCCCAGCATTTT

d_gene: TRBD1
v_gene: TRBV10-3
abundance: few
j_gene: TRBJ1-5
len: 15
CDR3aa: CAISDPGQGIQPQHF
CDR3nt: TGTGCCATCAGTGACCCCGGACAGGGCATTCAGCCCCAGCATTTT